This TCR beta chain was identified in a study of blood T cell repertoires in COVID-19 (dated by TCRdb to the early 2020s). Background on the whole study: Samples from collaborators originated in the United States, Italy and Spain and spanned both the acute and convalescent phases of COVID-19. Sample metadata almost always included a de-identified subject ID, COVID-19 status, age in years and sex. The samples were drawn from two sources: the first 160 participants of the ongoing ImmuneRACE study, and some 1,300 subjects contributed by 6 global collaborators. The repertoires were made available in a free public database intended to serve as a resource for research on the immune response to SARS-CoV-2. Deeply sampled blood TCRbeta repertoires from subjects exposed to, actively infected with, or recovered from COVID-19 were included in the dataset. The material from the prospective study consisted of cDNA or gDNA derived from T cells, B-cell-depleted T cells, or PBMCs. Where HLA class I and class II types were available, the types were taken from metadata supplied by the sample provider, not from assay-based typing.

V gives up 2 bases and J gives up 1 base, and the segment between their germline ends measures 8 bases. Inclusive of the bounding cysteine and phenylalanine, the CDR3 is 15 residues long. Only the CDR3 part of the read is kept: 45 bases, read in frame from the first base. The germline V gene (reference sequence) gives CDR1 as SEHNR and CDR2 as FQNEAQ. TCRbeta CDR3 regions were amplified from genomic DNA by means of the immunoSEQ Assay, a bias-controlled multiplex PCR. The paper's processing steps were these. The number of nucleated cells in each sample was estimated from the amplification of reference gene primers within the assay. Sequence reads were collapsed and filtered to measure the absolute abundance of every unique TCRbeta CDR3 rearrangement. For each sample, productive Simpson clonality was calculated by taking the square root of Simpson's diversity index across productive rearrangements. Here the immuneACCESS table is served through TCRdb, limited to in-frame sequences with V and J called. Missing clones are a known gap in these copies; in checked studies unresolved V genes cover under half, and the rest lacks a known reason. V and J calls plus clone size are reproduced from that table; the DNA served to infer D and trimming. The sample records about 250,000 clones, about 85% of which are singletons. The top ten constitute roughly 0.87% of the sample.

One collaborating source in Seattle enrolled patients during active infection and followed them longitudinally through the course of disease. Whole blood was collected in K2EDTA tubes by collaborating institutions according to the institutions' own protocols. For TCRbeta analysis, collaborators shipped samples as frozen whole blood, isolated PBMCs, or DNA extracted from either of those sample types. Points on this clone: Its antigen specificity is not known. No much larger clone exists at a distance of one base, and base qualities are not known.

The research as a whole found: The amount of clinical and demographic metadata varied by source and participant and was provided uncurated.

The sequence derives from a human donor with COVID-19, enrolled during active disease. The donor label of this sample is uncertain. The chain is encoded by TRBV7-9 joined to TRBJ2-2, with a tentative D gene TRBD2 over 6 matching bases. Sequencing was done on a sample of peripheral blood. The CDR3 has the sequence CASSLTRGNTGELFF. The nucleotides read TGTGCCAGCAGCTTAACGCGGGGGAACACCGGGGAGCTGTTTTTT.